This TCR beta chain was sequenced for a study of technical replicates of blood from several donors. The CDR3 is 15 residues long. Germline loops: CDR1 MNHEY, CDR2 SMNVEV (reference sequence). The ends lost 8 bases at V and 2 bases at J; junction bases unmatched: 7. Assay used: immunoSEQ multiplex PCR; TCRdb lists only in-frame clones, some missing. The sample includes 14,000 or so clones, approximately 84% of them seen just once. Material: PBMCs. The origin of this receptor is a human donor in good health. The chain carries TRBV27 and TRBJ1-1; TRBD1 matches at 11 bases. The CDR3 region is CASEAGTGGNTEAFF. For the CDR3, the DNA is TGTGCCAGCGAAGCCGGGACAGGGGGTAACACTGAAGCTTTCTTT.